Sequencing of this T cell receptor (beta chain) was carried out in a study of T-cell memory formation after mild COVID-19. Study-wide background: TCR clusters were mostly donor specific. Findings and limits, study-wide: Certain responding clones were present in pre-infection memory, suggesting participation of cross-reactive memory. The study found contracting CD4+ clones mainly in CM and EM and contracting CD8+ clones in EMRA.

On this clonotype: Its antigen is not known.

TCRdb re-derived calls from the 5' RACE reads in MiXCR, one entry per CDR3 protein. This table has 250,000 to 400,000 distinct CDR3 sequences, 13% to 15% appearing once. This CDR3 comprises 13 residues. Germline CDR1 and CDR2: SGHVS and FQNEAQ. V lost 4 bases and J 5 bases, leaving 11 bases between the germline ends. This chain connects TRBV7-8 to TRBJ2-5; D possibly corresponds to TRBD1 (5 bases). The specimen was PBMCs or a T cell subset sorted from them (not recorded which). This clonotype was obtained from a man aged 18 to 29 who had mild COVID-19 (a few samples of this study predate the infection). Cell type and time point are not known. CDR3 in amino acids: CASSSGPRETQYF. The DNA for the CDR3 is TGTGCCAGCAGCTCAGGGCCGAGGGAGACCCAGTACTTC.